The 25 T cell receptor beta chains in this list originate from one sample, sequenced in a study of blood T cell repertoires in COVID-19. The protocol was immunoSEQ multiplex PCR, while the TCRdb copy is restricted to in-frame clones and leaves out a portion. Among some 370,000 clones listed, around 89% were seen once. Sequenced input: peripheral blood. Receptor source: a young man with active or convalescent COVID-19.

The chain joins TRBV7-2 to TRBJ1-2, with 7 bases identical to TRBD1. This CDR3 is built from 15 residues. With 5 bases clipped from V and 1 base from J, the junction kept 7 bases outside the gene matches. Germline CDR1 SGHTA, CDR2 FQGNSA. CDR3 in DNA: TGTGCCAGCAGCGATATCGGGACAGTTAACTATGGCTACACCTTC. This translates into CASSDIGTVNYGYTF.

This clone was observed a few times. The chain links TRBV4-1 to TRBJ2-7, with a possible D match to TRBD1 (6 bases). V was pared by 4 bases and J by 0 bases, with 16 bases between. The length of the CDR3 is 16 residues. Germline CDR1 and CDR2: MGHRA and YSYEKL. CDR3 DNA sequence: TGCGCCAGCAGCCCTATTCCGGGACAAAGCTCCTACGAGCAGTACTTC. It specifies CASSPIPGQSSYEQYF.

In DNA form, the CDR3 reads TGTGCCAGCAGCGATAGCGGGGGAACTAGCACAGATACGCAGTATTTT. Encoded protein: CASSDSGGTSTDTQYF. The genes are TRBV9 and TRBJ2-3, with TRBD2 matching over 9 bases. Trimming removed 3 bases from V and 0 bases from J; junction bases left unmatched: 5. Germline-derived CDR1 and CDR2 are SGDLS and YYNGEE. The length of the CDR3 is 16 residues.

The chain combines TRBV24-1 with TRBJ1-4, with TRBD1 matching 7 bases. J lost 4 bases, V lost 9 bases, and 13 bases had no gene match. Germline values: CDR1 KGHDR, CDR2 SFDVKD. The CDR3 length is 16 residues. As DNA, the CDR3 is TGTGCCACCTCCACCCCTCAACGGGACAGTAATGAAAAACTGTTTTTT. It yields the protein CATSTPQRDSNEKLFF.

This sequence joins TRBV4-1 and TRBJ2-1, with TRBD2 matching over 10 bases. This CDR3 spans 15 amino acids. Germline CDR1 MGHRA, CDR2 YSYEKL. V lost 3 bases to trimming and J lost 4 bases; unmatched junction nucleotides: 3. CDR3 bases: TGCGCCAGCAGCCACAAGACTAGCGGGTACAATGAGCAGTTCTTC. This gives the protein CASSHKTSGYNEQFF.

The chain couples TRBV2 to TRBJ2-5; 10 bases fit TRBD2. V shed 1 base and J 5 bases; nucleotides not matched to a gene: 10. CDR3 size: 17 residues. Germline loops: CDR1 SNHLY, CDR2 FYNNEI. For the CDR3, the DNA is TGTGCCAGCAGTGAAGGGCTAGCGGGAGATGGGGCCGAGACCCAGTACTTC. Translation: CASSEGLAGDGAETQYF. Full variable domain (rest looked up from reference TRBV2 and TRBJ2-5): EPEVTQTPSHQVTQMGQEVILRCVPISNHLYFYWYRQILGQKVEFLVSFYNNEISEKSEIFDDQFSVERPDGSNFTLKIRSTKLEDSAMYFCASSEGLAGDGAETQYFGPGTRLLVL.

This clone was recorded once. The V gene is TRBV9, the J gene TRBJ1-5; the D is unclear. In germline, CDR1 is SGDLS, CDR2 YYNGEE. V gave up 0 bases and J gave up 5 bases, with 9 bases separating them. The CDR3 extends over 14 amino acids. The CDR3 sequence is CASSVGGLYQPQHF. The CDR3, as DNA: TGTGCCAGCAGCGTAGGCGGCCTTTATCAGCCCCAGCATTTT.

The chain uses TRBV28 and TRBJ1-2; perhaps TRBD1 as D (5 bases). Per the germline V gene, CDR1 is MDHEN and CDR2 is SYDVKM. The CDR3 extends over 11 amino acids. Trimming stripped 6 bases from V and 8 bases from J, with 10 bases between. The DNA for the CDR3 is TGTGCCAGCAGAGGGGTTCGGGGCTACACCTTC. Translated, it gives CASRGVRGYTF.

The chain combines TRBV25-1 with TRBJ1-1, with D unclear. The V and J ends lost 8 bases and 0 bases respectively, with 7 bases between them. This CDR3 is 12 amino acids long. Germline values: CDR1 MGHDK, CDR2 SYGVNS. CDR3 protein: CASRGMNTEAFF. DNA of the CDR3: TGTGCCAGCCGGGGTATGAACACTGAAGCTTTCTTT.

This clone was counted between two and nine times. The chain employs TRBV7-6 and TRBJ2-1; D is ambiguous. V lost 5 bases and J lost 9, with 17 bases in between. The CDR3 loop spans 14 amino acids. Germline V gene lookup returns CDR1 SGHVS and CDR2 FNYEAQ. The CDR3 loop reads CASSPTLVYGEQFF. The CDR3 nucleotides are TGTGCCAGCAGCCCCACCCTCGTGTACGGTGAGCAGTTCTTC.

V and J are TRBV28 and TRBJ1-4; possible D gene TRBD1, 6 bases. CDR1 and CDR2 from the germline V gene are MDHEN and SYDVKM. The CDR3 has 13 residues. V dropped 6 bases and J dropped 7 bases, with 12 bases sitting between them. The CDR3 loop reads CASRQGPIEKLFF. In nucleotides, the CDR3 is TGTGCCAGCAGACAGGGCCCGATTGAAAAACTGTTTTTT.

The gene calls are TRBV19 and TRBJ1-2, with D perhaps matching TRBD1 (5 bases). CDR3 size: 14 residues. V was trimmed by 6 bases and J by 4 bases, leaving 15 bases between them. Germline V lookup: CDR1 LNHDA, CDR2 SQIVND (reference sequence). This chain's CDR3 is CASSDPMGGYGYTF. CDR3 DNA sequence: TGTGCCAGTAGCGACCCCATGGGGGGCTATGGCTACACCTTC.

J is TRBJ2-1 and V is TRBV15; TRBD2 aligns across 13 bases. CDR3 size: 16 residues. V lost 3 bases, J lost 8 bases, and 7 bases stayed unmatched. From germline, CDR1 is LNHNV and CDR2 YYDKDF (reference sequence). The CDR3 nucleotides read TGTGCCACCAGCAGGCGGACTAGCGGGAGTGGGTATGAGCAGTTCTTC. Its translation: CATSRRTSGSGYEQFF.

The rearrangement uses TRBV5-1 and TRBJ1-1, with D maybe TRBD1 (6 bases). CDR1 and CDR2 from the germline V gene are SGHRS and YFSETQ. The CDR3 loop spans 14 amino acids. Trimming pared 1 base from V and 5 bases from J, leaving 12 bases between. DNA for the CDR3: TGCGCCAGCAGCTTGTCCAGGGGTGGTACTGAAGCTTTCTTT. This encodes CASSLSRGGTEAFF.

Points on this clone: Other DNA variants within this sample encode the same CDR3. The CDR3 region is CASSVEGQGATEAFF. In DNA form, the CDR3 reads TGTGCCAGCAGCGTAGAGGGACAGGGTGCCACTGAAGCTTTCTTT. The rearrangement links TRBV9 to TRBJ1-1; 9 bases map to TRBD1. CDR1 and CDR2 (germline): SGDLS, YYNGEE. The CDR3 is made up of 15 amino acids. V lost 0 bases and J lost 4; bases outside the gene matches: 4.

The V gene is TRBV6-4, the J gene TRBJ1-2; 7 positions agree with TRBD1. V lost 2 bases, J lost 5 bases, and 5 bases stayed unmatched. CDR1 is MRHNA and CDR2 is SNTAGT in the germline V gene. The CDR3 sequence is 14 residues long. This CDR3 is CASSDGGQSYGYTF. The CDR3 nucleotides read TGTGCCAGCAGTGACGGGGGACAGTCTTATGGCTACACCTTC.

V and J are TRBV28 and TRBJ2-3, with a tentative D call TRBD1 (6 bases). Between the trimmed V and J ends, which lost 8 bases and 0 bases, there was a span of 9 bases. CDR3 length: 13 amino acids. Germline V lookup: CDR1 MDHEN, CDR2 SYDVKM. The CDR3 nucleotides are TGTGCCAGCTTAACAGGGAGCACAGATACGCAGTATTTT. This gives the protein CASLTGSTDTQYF. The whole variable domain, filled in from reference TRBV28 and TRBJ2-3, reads DVKVTQSSRYLVKRTGEKVFLECVQDMDHENMFWYRQDPGLGLRLIYFSYDVKMKEKGDIPEGYSVSREKKERFSLILESASTNQTSMYLCASLTGSTDTQYFGPGTRLTVL.

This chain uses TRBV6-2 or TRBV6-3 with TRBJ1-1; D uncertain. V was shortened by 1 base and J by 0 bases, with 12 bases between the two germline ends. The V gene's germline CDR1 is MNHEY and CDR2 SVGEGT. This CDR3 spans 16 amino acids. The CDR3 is CASSYFVGPMNTEAFF. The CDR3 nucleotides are TGTGCCAGCAGTTACTTCGTGGGCCCGATGAACACTGAAGCTTTCTTT.

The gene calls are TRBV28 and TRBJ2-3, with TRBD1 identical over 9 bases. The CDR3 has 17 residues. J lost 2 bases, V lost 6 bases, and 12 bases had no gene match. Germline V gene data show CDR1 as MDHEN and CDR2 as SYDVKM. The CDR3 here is CASRTTGTGKLTDTQYF. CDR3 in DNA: TGTGCCAGCAGAACGACCGGGACAGGGAAACTCACAGATACGCAGTATTTT.

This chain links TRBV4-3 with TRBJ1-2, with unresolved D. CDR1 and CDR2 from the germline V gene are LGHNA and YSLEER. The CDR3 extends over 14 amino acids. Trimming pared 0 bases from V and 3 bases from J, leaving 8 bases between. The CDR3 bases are TGCGCCAGCAGCCAAGATCGAACAGACTATGGCTACACCTTC. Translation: CASSQDRTDYGYTF.

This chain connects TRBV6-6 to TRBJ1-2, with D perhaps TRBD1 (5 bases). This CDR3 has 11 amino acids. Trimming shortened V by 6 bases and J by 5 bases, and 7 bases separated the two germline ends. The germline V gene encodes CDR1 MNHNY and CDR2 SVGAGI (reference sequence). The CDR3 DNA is TGTGCCAGCAGACCAGGGTATGGCTACACCTTC. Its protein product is CASRPGYGYTF.

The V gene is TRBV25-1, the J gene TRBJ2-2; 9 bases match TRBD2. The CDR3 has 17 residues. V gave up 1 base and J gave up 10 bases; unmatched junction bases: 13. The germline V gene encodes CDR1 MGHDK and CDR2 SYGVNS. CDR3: CASSELGFSGSAQELFF. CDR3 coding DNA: TGTGCCAGCAGTGAATTGGGGTTTAGCGGGAGCGCCCAGGAGCTGTTTTTT.

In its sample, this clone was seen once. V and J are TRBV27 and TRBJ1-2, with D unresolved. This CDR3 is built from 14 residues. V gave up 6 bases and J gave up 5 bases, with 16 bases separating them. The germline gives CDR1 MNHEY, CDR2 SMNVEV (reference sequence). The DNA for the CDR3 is TGTGCCAGCAGGGTTACGGGAAGAAGGTATGGCTACACCTTC. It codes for CASRVTGRRYGYTF.

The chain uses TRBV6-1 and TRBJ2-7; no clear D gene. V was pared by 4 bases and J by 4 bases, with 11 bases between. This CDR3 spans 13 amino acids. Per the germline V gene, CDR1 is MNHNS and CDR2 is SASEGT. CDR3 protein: CASSGAAGYEQYF. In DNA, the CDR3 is TGTGCCAGCAGTGGAGCCGCCGGGTACGAGCAGTACTTC.

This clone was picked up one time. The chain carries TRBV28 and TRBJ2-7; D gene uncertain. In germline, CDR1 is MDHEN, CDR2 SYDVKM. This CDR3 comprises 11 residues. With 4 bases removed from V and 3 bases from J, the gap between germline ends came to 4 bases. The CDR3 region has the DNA TGTGCCAGCAGTTCTCGCTACGAGCAGTACTTC. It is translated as CASSSRYEQYF.